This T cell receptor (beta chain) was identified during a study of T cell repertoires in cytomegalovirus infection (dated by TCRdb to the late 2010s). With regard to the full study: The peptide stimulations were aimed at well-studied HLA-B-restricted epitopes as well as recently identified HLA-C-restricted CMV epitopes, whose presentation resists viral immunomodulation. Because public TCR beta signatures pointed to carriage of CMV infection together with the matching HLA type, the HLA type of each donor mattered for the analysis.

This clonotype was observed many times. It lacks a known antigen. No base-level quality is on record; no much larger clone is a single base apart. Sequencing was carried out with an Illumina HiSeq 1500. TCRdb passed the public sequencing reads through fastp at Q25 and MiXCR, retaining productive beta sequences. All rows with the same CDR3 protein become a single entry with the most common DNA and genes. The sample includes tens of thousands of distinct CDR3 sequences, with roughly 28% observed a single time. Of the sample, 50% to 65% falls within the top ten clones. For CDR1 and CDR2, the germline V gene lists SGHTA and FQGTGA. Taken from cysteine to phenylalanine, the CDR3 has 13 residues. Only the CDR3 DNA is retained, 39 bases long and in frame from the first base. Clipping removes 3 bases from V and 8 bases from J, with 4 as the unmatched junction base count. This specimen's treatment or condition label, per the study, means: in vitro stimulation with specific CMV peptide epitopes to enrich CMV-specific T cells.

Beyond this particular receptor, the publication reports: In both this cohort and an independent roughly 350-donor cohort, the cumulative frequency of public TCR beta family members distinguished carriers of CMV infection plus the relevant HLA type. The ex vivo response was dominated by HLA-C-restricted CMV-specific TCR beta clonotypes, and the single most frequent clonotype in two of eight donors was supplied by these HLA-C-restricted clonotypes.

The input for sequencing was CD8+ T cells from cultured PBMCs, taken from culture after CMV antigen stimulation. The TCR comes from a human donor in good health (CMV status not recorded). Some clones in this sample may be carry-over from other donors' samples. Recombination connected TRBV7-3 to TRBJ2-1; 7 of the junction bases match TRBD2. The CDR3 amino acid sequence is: CASSLGGFDEQFF. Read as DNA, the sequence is TGTGCCAGCAGCTTGGGGGGGTTCGATGAGCAGTTCTTC.